Below, 12 T cell receptor beta chains from the same sample are listed, as sequenced in a study of blood T cells in healthy people across ages. Sample-barcoded 5' priming and a J-beta primer mix drove a second PCR of 7 to 11 cycles. TCRdb re-analysed the 5' RACE reads in MiXCR, keeping a single row per CDR3 protein. The top ten clones hold roughly 17% of a sample with 850,000 or so distinct CDR3 sequences, around 30% of them seen once. Sequenced: blood. The receptors here all came from an elderly woman in good health.

This clonotype was seen repeatedly, ten times or more. V is TRBV6-5 and J is TRBJ2-1; D is undetermined. The CDR3 covers 15 residues. V dropped 0 bases and J dropped 6 bases, with 12 bases sitting between them. The V gene's germline CDR1 is MNHEY and CDR2 SVGAGI. The CDR3 protein is CASSYSVTHPNEQFF. The CDR3 DNA sequence: TGTGCCAGCAGTTACTCGGTGACCCACCCCAATGAGCAGTTCTTC.

This clonotype was seen ten or more times. The chain employs TRBV4-2 and TRBJ2-3; D is possibly TRBD2 (7 bases). V was clipped by 5 bases and J by 1 base, with 13 bases between them. CDR3 size: 15 residues. Germline assignment: CDR1 LGHNA and CDR2 YNFKEQ. CDR3 sequence reads: CASSSLGGRTDTQYF. CDR3 nucleotide sequence: TGTGCCAGCAGCTCCTTGGGGGGGCGCACAGATACGCAGTATTTT.

J is TRBJ1-5 and V is TRBV2; 7 bases line up with TRBD1. CDR3 length: 16 residues. J lost 0 bases, V lost 4 bases, and 6 bases had no gene match. Germline V gene lookup returns CDR1 SNHLY and CDR2 FYNNEI. The DNA of the CDR3 is TGTGCCAGCAGTGCCTCCAGGGGGTATAGCAATCAGCCCCAGCATTTT. Protein sequence: CASSASRGYSNQPQHF.

In this sample, this clonotype turned up many times. The chain carries TRBV4-3 and TRBJ2-1, with a tentative D call TRBD2 (6 bases). The CDR3 is 16 residues long. The V end lost 4 bases, the J end lost 1 base, and 14 bases lay between the germline ends. The germline CDR1 and CDR2 sequences are LGHNA and YSLEER. CDR3 region: CASSPESGRSYNEQFF. CDR3 coding DNA: TGCGCCAGCAGCCCCGAGTCGGGGAGGTCCTACAATGAGCAGTTCTTC.

This clonotype was recorded at least ten times. The gene calls are TRBV6-6 and TRBJ2-1; maybe TRBD2 (6 bases). Per the germline V gene, CDR1 is MNHNY and CDR2 is SVGAGI (reference sequence). V dropped 5 bases and J dropped 9 bases, with 20 bases sitting between them. The CDR3 spans 15 residues. The CDR3: CASSTGLGGGREQFF. The CDR3 coding sequence is TGTGCCAGCAGTACGGGGCTTGGGGGAGGACGTGAGCAGTTCTTC.

The sample holds many counts of this clonotype. This may be a read error, as it is one base from a much larger clone. The chain couples TRBV10-3 to TRBJ2-7; 14 bases agree with TRBD2. J lost 7 bases, V lost 4 bases, and 9 bases had no gene match. Germline V CDR1 and CDR2: ENHRY, SYGVKD. The CDR3 has 16 residues. The CDR3 sequence is CAISGPGTSGGNEQYF. The CDR3 DNA follows: TGTGCCATCAGTGGACCCGGGACTAGCGGGGGCAATGAGCAGTACTTC.

The chain recombines TRBV5-1 with TRBJ1-1; TRBD1 matches 7 bases. The CDR3 is 15 amino acids. J lost 4 bases, V lost 0 bases, and 6 bases had no gene match. Germline loops: CDR1 SGHRS, CDR2 YFSETQ. In DNA, the CDR3 is TGCGCCAGCAGCTTGGTAGGGGGCGACTTCACTGAAGCTTTCTTT. Translation gives CASSLVGGDFTEAFF.

V is TRBV7-9 and J is TRBJ1-1; 12 nucleotides align to TRBD1. V was clipped by 3 bases and J by 4 bases; unmatched bases: 15. Germline CDR1 SEHNR, CDR2 FQNEAQ (reference sequence). CDR3 size: 19 residues. The CDR3 loop is CASSFPYTGTGGVGTEAFF. CDR3 coding DNA: TGTGCCAGCAGCTTTCCTTACACCGGGACAGGGGGCGTTGGCACTGAAGCTTTCTTT. The entire variable domain, with the rest obtained from reference TRBV7-9 and TRBJ1-1, is as follows: DTGVSQNPRHKITKRGQNVTFRCDPISEHNRLYWYRQTLGQGPEFLTYFQNEAQLEKSRLLSDRFSAERPKGSFSTLEIQRTEQGDSAMYLCASSFPYTGTGGVGTEAFFGQGTRLTVV.

The rearrangement uses TRBV29-1 and TRBJ1-1, with D unresolved. With 2 bases removed from V and 5 bases from J, the gap between germline ends came to 6 bases. Germline-derived CDR1 and CDR2 are SQVTM and ANQGSEA. CDR3 length: 11 residues. Here the CDR3 DNA reads TGCAGCGTTGAACCAGGAACTGAAGCTTTCTTT. It codes for CSVEPGTEAFF.

Turning to this clonotype: A junction end diverges from the germline sequence, so it may reflect a read error. V is TRBV6-2 or TRBV6-3 and J is TRBJ2-3, with D perhaps being TRBD1 or TRBD2 (5 bases each). The CDR3 extends over 16 amino acids. Germline lookup yields CDR1 MNHEY and CDR2 SVGEGT. CDR3 DNA sequence: TGCGCCAGCAGTCCGGGGACGGGCAGACTCACAGATACGCAGTATTTT. It codes for CASSPGTGRLTDTQYF.

This clonotype was recorded at least ten times. The V gene is TRBV12-3 or TRBV12-4, the J gene TRBJ2-1, with 7 positions matching TRBD2. J gave up 5 bases and V 3 bases, and 7 bases lay outside the gene matches. CDR3 size: 15 residues. The chain's CDR3 is CASSLDGTTHNEQFF. The CDR3 region has the DNA TGTGCCAGCAGTTTGGATGGGACTACCCACAATGAGCAGTTCTTC.

This clonotype was seen at least ten times. The CDR3 bases are TGCAGTGCCCGGGACATTACCTACGAGCAGTACTTC. Its protein product is CSARDITYEQYF. The chain recombines TRBV20-1 with TRBJ2-7; D is perhaps TRBD1 (6 bases). Per the germline V gene, CDR1 is DFQATT and CDR2 is SNEGSKA (reference sequence). Trimming took 6 bases from V and 2 from J, leaving 11 bases between them. This CDR3 has 12 amino acids.